The 25 T cell receptor beta chains listed next were all sequenced from one sample in a study of blood T cell repertoires in COVID-19. TCRdb's copy holds only in-frame clones and misses some; the assay was immunoSEQ multiplex PCR. Of about 410,000 clones in the sample, 80% to 90% are singletons; the top ten hold almost 1.5%. Sequencing was performed on peripheral blood. These receptors came from a woman aged 25 to 45 with active or convalescent COVID-19.

This chain uses TRBV5-1 with TRBJ2-3; 11 bases map to TRBD2. Losses at the gene ends were 4 bases for V and 6 bases for J; bases not matched to a gene: 4. The germline V gene has CDR1 SGHRS and CDR2 YFSETQ. The CDR3 runs to 14 residues. The CDR3 DNA is TGCGCCAGCAGCACAACTAGCGGGGGTGATACGCAGTATTTT. This translates into CASSTTSGGDTQYF.

J is TRBJ1-4 and V is TRBV30; tentatively, D is TRBD1 (6 bases). V shed 0 bases and J shed 7 bases, with 15 bases lying between them. CDR1 GTSNPN and CDR2 SVGIG come from the germline V gene (reference sequence). The CDR3 contains 15 residues. The CDR3 nucleotides are TGTGCCTGGAGTGTACGTGCAGGGGTATTTGAAAAACTGTTTTTT. It translates to CAWSVRAGVFEKLFF.

This clone was observed once. The genes are TRBV4-2 and TRBJ2-1, with 9 bases aligning to TRBD2. Germline loops: CDR1 LGHNA, CDR2 YNFKEQ. This CDR3 has 16 residues. V lost 4 bases, J lost 8 bases, and 12 bases stayed unmatched. CDR3 amino acids: CASSPAGGLIYDEQFF. CDR3 in DNA: TGTGCCAGCAGCCCAGCGGGGGGCCTAATTTATGATGAGCAGTTCTTC.

This sequence joins TRBV5-1 and TRBJ2-5, with 7 bases lining up with TRBD2. This CDR3 comprises 15 residues. Looked up from germline, CDR1 is SGHRS and CDR2 is YFSETQ. V was clipped by 4 bases and J by 5 bases; unmatched bases: 11. CDR3 protein: CASSADRGLRETQYF. CDR3 coding DNA: TGCGCCAGCAGCGCCGATAGGGGACTAAGGGAGACCCAGTACTTC.

V is TRBV20-1 and J is TRBJ2-3; D gene ambiguous. Germline CDR1 reads DFQATT; CDR2 reads SNEGSKA (reference sequence). This CDR3 region has 11 residues. V lost 3 bases and J 11 bases, leaving 12 bases between the germline ends. Written as DNA, the CDR3 is TGCAGTGCTAGTGACGGTCTTGTGCAGTATTTT. It yields the protein CSASDGLVQYF.

This chain connects TRBV5-1 to TRBJ2-7; 10 bases match TRBD2. V lost 3 bases to trimming and J lost 2 bases; unmatched junction nucleotides: 8. This CDR3 spans 16 amino acids. Germline loops: CDR1 SGHRS, CDR2 YFSETQ. DNA of the CDR3: TGCGCCAGCAGCTCGACGGGACTAGCGCATACCTACGAGCAGTACTTC. It yields the protein CASSSTGLAHTYEQYF.

This chain links TRBV2 with TRBJ1-4; D is perhaps TRBD1 (6 bases). V lost 6 bases, J lost 8 bases, and 16 bases lay in between. Germline-derived CDR1 and CDR2 are SNHLY and FYNNEI. This CDR3 contains 14 residues. CDR3 in amino acids: CASRKGDRQEKLFF. The CDR3 coding sequence is TGTGCCAGCAGGAAGGGGGATAGGCAAGAAAAACTGTTTTTT.

This chain uses TRBV10-2 with TRBJ2-5; TRBD1 matches at 7 bases. Germline loops: CDR1 WSHSY, CDR2 SAAADI. V shed 7 bases, J shed 3 bases, and the junction held 5 bases outside the gene matches. The CDR3 totals 13 residues. The CDR3 reads CASKKGQKETQYF. CDR3 bases: TGCGCCAGCAAAAAGGGACAGAAAGAGACCCAGTACTTC.

The chain employs TRBV27 and TRBJ1-5, with 7 positions matching TRBD1. Germline V CDR1 and CDR2: MNHEY, SMNVEV (reference sequence). The CDR3 loop spans 16 amino acids. With V trimmed by 3 bases and J by 0 bases, 5 bases remained unmatched. CDR3 in amino acids: CASSLTGTVSNQPQHF. As DNA, the CDR3 is TGTGCCAGCAGTTTGACCGGGACAGTTAGCAATCAGCCCCAGCATTTT.

The rearrangement uses TRBV29-1 and TRBJ2-1; a weak D match, TRBD2 (5 bases). The ends were cut back, 4 bases at V and 0 bases at J, with 16 bases in the middle. Germline V gives CDR1 SQVTM, CDR2 ANQGSEA. CDR3 length: 16 residues. CDR3 loop: CSVAERTGSSYNEQFF. Here the CDR3 DNA reads TGCAGCGTTGCTGAAAGGACGGGGAGCTCCTACAATGAGCAGTTCTTC.

This clone was observed a few times. This chain connects TRBV6-5 to TRBJ1-2, with D unclear. The CDR3 contains 13 residues. CDR1 MNHEY and CDR2 SVGAGI come from the germline V gene. V was cut by 4 bases and J by 3 bases, with 9 bases left in between. The CDR3 nucleotides read TGTGCCAGCAGTTCCGGTAGCGACTATGGCTACACCTTC. Translated: CASSSGSDYGYTF.

This rearrangement joins TRBV6-1 to TRBJ2-7; the D gene is possibly TRBD1 (6 bases). The germline gives CDR1 MNHNS, CDR2 SASEGT. This CDR3 contains 16 residues. Between the trimmed V and J ends, which lost 2 bases and 4 bases, there was a span of 18 bases. The CDR3 sequence is CASSELPRGGLYEQYF. The DNA of the CDR3 is TGTGCCAGCAGTGAACTCCCAAGAGGGGGATTATACGAGCAGTACTTC.

This sequence joins TRBV27 and TRBJ1-2, with TRBD1 as a possible D gene (6 bases). Trimming left V 6 bases short and J 8 bases short, with 13 bases between. Looked up from germline, CDR1 is MNHEY and CDR2 is SMNVEV (reference sequence). The CDR3 has 12 residues. CDR3 sequence: CASRGAGRGYTF. The CDR3, as DNA: TGTGCCAGCAGGGGGGCTGGGAGAGGCTACACCTTC.

This sequence joins TRBV4-2 and TRBJ2-1; TRBD2 matches 14 bases. The CDR3 has 17 amino acids. V dropped 4 bases and J dropped 8; count of bases not matched to a gene: 10. In germline, CDR1 is LGHNA, CDR2 YNFKEQ. In nucleotides, the CDR3 is TGTGCCAGCAGCCCTCTCCCGACTAGCGGGAGGGCCGATGAGCAGTTCTTC. Translation gives CASSPLPTSGRADEQFF.

The rearrangement links TRBV5-4 to TRBJ2-3; possibly TRBD1 for D (5 bases). In germline, CDR1 is SGHNT, CDR2 YYREEE (reference sequence). CDR3 length: 14 residues. Trimming shortened V by 4 bases and J by 2 bases, and 11 bases separated the two germline ends. DNA of the CDR3: TGTGCCAGCAGCAACAGACAGTTCACAGATACGCAGTATTTT. This sequence encodes CASSNRQFTDTQYF.

The V gene is TRBV5-1, the J gene TRBJ2-2, with 7 bases aligning to TRBD2. Germline CDR1 and CDR2: SGHRS and YFSETQ. This CDR3 contains 15 residues. J lost 6 bases, V lost 4 bases, and 9 bases had no gene match. The chain's CDR3 is CASSVTSAGAGELFF. CDR3 DNA: TGCGCCAGCAGCGTGACGTCGGCGGGAGCCGGGGAGCTGTTTTTT.

The rearrangement links TRBV24-1 to TRBJ2-3; D is possibly TRBD1 (5 bases). The ends were cut back, 5 bases at V and 7 bases at J, with 12 bases in the middle. The CDR3 spans 13 residues. Per the germline V gene, CDR1 is KGHDR and CDR2 is SFDVKD. CDR3 nucleotides: TGTGCCACCAGTGTGGAAGGGGTCCATACGCAGTATTTT. Translated: CATSVEGVHTQYF.

This CDR3 is CASSLAGGAPNYEQYF. Here the CDR3 DNA reads TGTGCCAGCAGCTTAGCAGGGGGCGCCCCCAACTACGAGCAGTACTTC. This chain links TRBV7-9 with TRBJ2-7; 7 bases fit TRBD1. The CDR3 is 16 amino acids. V gave up 0 bases and J gave up 3 bases; unmatched junction bases: 8. Germline V CDR1 and CDR2: SEHNR, FQNEAQ (reference sequence). The whole variable domain, filled in from reference TRBV7-9 and TRBJ2-7, reads DTGVSQNPRHKITKRGQNVTFRCDPISEHNRLYWYRQTLGQGPEFLTYFQNEAQLEKSRLLSDRFSAERPKGSFSTLEIQRTEQGDSAMYLCASSLAGGAPNYEQYFGPGTRLTVT.

V and J are TRBV6-5 and TRBJ1-6; D uncertain. CDR3 length: 12 amino acids. The ends were cut back, 4 bases at V and 9 bases at J, with 7 bases in the middle. Looked up from germline, CDR1 is MNHEY and CDR2 is SVGAGI. As DNA, the CDR3 is TGTGCCAGCAGTTCTTTCCGTTCACCCCTCCACTTT. This encodes CASSSFRSPLHF.

The rearrangement uses TRBV29-1 and TRBJ2-7; D is ambiguous. Trimming stripped 7 bases from V and 0 bases from J, with 13 bases between. The CDR3 consists of 13 residues. Germline-derived CDR1 and CDR2 are SQVTM and ANQGSEA. CDR3 amino acids: CSARLQSSYEQYF. CDR3 nucleotides: TGCAGCGCTAGACTTCAGAGCTCCTACGAGCAGTACTTC.

This clone was picked up a small number of times. The V and J genes are TRBV6-6 and TRBJ1-1, with D possibly TRBD1 on 5 matching bases. V was pared by 6 bases and J by 3 bases, with 20 bases between. This CDR3 has 16 residues. Per the germline V gene, CDR1 is MNHNY and CDR2 is SVGAGI (reference sequence). The CDR3, as DNA: TGTGCCAGCAGCCCCTGGAGCGGGGCACGGGACACTGAAGCTTTCTTT. Amino acid sequence: CASSPWSGARDTEAFF.

The CDR3 region has the DNA TGTGCCTGGAGTATCCGGACTAGCGGACGCACAGATACGCAGTATTTT. Protein: CAWSIRTSGRTDTQYF. J is TRBJ2-3 and V is TRBV30; 10 bases are shared with TRBD2. CDR3 length: 16 residues. Germline V CDR1 and CDR2: GTSNPN, SVGIG (reference sequence). The junction had 6 bases not matched to a gene; V was cut back by 2 bases and J by 1 base.

The rearrangement joins TRBV13 to TRBJ1-6, with D tentatively TRBD1 (5 bases). The V and J ends lost 5 bases and 13 bases respectively, with 21 bases between them. This CDR3 is 15 amino acids long. Germline values: CDR1 PRHDT, CDR2 FYEKMQ (reference sequence). The CDR3 nucleotides read TGTGCCAGCAGCGGTAACAGGTTCGGCCTCACCCCCCTCCACTTT. Its protein product is CASSGNRFGLTPLHF.

V gene TRBV15 combines with J gene TRBJ1-2, with D uncertain. Germline V lookup: CDR1 LNHNV, CDR2 YYDKDF (reference sequence). The CDR3 has 15 residues. V was shortened by 2 bases and J by 2 bases, with 12 bases between the two germline ends. CDR3 sequence (DNA): TGTGCCACCAGCAGACCCCTTCAGGTCAACTATGGCTACACCTTC. Amino acids: CATSRPLQVNYGYTF.

V and J are TRBV5-1 and TRBJ1-1, with TRBD1 identical over 8 bases. The CDR3 contains 14 residues. V was clipped by 4 bases and J by 1 base; unmatched bases: 3. The V gene's germline CDR1 is SGHRS and CDR2 YFSETQ. The CDR3 spells CASSLQGGNTEAFF. The CDR3 DNA reads TGCGCCAGCAGCCTACAGGGGGGGAACACTGAAGCTTTCTTT.